This note documents a single T cell receptor (beta chain) sequence. Its matching antigen is unknown. Amplification used 60 Vbeta primers and 13 Jbeta primers. Assay used: immunoSEQ multiplex PCR; TCRdb lists only in-frame clones, some missing. Of over 65,000 clones listed, roughly 80% are singletons. The CDR3 has 13 amino acids. The germline gives CDR1 SGHRS, CDR2 YFSETQ. The junction had 5 bases not matched to a gene; V was cut back by 7 bases and J by 3 bases. This specimen belongs to a study of cytomegalovirus exposure and HLA in healthy donors. Whole-study results and caveats: V- and J-gene trimming in TCR beta was tied to a missense DCLRE1C variant by an analysis performed later. According to a later analysis, donors in an Asian-associated ancestry cluster reportedly had fewer N-insertions than the approximately 620-donor mean. The majority of CMV-associated TCR beta chains were reported as apparently HLA-restricted in a later analysis. The study recorded some 160 TCR beta chains that were cytomegalovirus-associated.

The sample comprised PBMCs. This sequence joins TRBV5-1 and TRBJ2-3, with TRBD2 matching 7 bases. This TCR came from a woman under 40 in good health and CMV-seropositive. This CDR3 is CASGEGLTDTQYF. The CDR3 nucleotides are TGCGCCAGCGGGGAGGGCCTTACAGATACGCAGTATTTT. The full variable domain, completed using reference TRBV5-1 and TRBJ2-3, is KAGVTQTPRYLIKTRGQQVTLSCSPISGHRSVSWYQQTPGQGLQFLFEYFSETQRNKGNFPGRFSGRQFSNSRSEMNVSTLELGDSALYLCASGEGLTDTQYFGPGTRLTVL.